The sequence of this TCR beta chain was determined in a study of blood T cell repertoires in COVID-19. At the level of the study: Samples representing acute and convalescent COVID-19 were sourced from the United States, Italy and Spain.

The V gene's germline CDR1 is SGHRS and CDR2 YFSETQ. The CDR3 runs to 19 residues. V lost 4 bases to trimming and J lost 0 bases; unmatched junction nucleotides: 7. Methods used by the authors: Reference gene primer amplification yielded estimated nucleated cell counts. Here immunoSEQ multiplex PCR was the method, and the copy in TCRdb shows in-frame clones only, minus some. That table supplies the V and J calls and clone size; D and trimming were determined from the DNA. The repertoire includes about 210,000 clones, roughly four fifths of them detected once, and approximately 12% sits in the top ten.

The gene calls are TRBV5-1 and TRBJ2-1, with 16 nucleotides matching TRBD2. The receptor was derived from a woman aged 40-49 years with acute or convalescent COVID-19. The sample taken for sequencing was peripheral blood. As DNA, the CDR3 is TGCGCCAGCAGCGGACCGGGACTAGCGGGGGGGAACTCCTACAATGAGCAGTTCTTC. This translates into CASSGPGLAGGNSYNEQFF.